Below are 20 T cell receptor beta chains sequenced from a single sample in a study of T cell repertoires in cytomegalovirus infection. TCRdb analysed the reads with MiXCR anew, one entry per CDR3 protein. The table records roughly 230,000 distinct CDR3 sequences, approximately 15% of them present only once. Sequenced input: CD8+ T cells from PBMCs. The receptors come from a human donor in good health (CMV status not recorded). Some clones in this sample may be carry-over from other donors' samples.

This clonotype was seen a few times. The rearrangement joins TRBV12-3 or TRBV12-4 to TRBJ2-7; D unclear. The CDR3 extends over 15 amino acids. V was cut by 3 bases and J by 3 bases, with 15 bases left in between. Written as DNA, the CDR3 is TGTGCCAGCAGTTTGTCTAGGCCCAACTACTACGAGCAGTACTTC. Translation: CASSLSRPNYYEQYF.

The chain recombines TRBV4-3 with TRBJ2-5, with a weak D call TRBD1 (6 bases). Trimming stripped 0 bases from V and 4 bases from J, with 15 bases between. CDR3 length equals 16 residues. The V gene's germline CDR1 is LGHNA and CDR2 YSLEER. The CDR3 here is CASSQDYDQGIETQYF. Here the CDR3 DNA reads TGCGCCAGCAGCCAAGATTACGACCAGGGGATAGAGACCCAGTACTTC.

The DNA for the CDR3 is TGCGCCAGCAGCTCATCGATGGGAGGGGTATCTGATGAGCAGTTCTTC. Translating gives CASSSSMGGVSDEQFF. V gene TRBV4-1 combines with J gene TRBJ2-1; 7 positions agree with TRBD2. J lost 8 bases, V lost 5 bases, and 15 bases had no gene match. The CDR3 is made up of 16 amino acids. CDR1 is MGHRA, CDR2 YSYEKL, per germline.

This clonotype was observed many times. As DNA, the CDR3 is TGTGCCAGCAGCGCCCCGTTTCGTCCCTACGAGCAGTACTTC. As protein: CASSAPFRPYEQYF. The chain uses TRBV7-9 and TRBJ2-7; unclear D gene. Per the germline V gene, CDR1 is SEHNR and CDR2 is FQNEAQ (reference sequence). V was pared by 5 bases and J by 2 bases, with 13 bases between. CDR3 length: 14 residues. The whole variable domain, remainder taken from reference TRBV7-9 and TRBJ2-7, is DTGVSQNPRHKITKRGQNVTFRCDPISEHNRLYWYRQTLGQGPEFLTYFQNEAQLEKSRLLSDRFSAERPKGSFSTLEIQRTEQGDSAMYLCASSAPFRPYEQYFGPGTRLTVT.

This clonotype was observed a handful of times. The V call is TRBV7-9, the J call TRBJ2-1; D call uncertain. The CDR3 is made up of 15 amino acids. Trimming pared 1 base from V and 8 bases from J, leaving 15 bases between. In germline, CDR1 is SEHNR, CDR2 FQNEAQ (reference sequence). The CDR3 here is CASSLEGSAVYEQFF. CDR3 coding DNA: TGTGCCAGCAGCTTAGAAGGATCCGCGGTATATGAGCAGTTCTTC.

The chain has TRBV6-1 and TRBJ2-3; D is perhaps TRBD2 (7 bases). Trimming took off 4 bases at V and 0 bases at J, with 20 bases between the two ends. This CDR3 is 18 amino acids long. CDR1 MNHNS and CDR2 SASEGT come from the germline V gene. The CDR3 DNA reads TGTGCCAGCAGTGCGACGGGGGGCACTCATACTAGCACAGATACGCAGTATTTT. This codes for CASSATGGTHTSTDTQYF.

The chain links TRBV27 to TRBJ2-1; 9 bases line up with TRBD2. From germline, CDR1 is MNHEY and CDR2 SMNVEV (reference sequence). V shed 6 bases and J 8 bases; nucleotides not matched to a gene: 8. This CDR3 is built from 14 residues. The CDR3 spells CASRSSGGGYEQFF. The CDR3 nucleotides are TGTGCCAGCAGGAGTAGCGGGGGCGGGTATGAGCAGTTCTTC.

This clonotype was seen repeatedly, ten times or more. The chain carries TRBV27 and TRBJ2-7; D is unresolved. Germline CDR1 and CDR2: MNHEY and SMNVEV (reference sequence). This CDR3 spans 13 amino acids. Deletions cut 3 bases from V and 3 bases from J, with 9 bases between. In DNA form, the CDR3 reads TGTGCCAGCAGTTTTCAGATTCACTACGAGCAGTACTTC. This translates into CASSFQIHYEQYF.

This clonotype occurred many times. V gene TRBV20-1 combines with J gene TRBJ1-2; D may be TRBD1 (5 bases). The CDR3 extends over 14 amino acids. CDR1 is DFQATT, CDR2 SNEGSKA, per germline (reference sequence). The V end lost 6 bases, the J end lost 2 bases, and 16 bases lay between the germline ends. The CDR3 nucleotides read TGCAGTGCCACGGGGACTGATAAGAACTATGGCTACACCTTC. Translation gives CSATGTDKNYGYTF.

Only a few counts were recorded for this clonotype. Here the CDR3 DNA reads TGTGCCATCAAAGCCCGAACAGTAGCCACTGAAGCTTTCTTT. Translation gives CAIKARTVATEAFF. The V and J genes are TRBV10-3 and TRBJ1-1; D is undetermined. The ends were cut back, 7 bases at V and 4 bases at J, with 16 bases in the middle. CDR3 length: 14 residues. Germline assignment: CDR1 ENHRY and CDR2 SYGVKD.

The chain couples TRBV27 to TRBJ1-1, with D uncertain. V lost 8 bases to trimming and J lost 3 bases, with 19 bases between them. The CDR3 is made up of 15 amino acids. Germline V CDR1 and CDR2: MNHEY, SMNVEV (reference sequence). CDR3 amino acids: CASFEDGPRYTEAFF. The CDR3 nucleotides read TGTGCCAGCTTCGAGGACGGTCCAAGGTACACTGAAGCTTTCTTT.

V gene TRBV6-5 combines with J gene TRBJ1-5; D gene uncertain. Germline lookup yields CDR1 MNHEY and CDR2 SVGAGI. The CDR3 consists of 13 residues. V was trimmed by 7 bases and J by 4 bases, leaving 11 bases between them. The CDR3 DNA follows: TGTGCCAGCACTAACTCTATTAATCAGCCCCAGCATTTT. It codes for CASTNSINQPQHF.

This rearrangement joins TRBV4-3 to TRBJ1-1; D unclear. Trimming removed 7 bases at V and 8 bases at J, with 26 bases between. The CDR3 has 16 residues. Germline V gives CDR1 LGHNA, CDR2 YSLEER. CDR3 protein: CASISAGSTREREAFF. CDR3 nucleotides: TGCGCCAGCATATCAGCCGGCTCCACGAGAGAGAGAGAAGCTTTCTTT.

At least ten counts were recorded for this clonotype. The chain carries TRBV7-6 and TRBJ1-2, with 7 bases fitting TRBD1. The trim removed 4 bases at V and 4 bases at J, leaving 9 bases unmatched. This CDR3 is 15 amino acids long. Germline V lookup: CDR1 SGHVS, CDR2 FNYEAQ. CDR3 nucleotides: TGTGCCAGCAGCTCCGGGGCGCAGGGGGTCTATGGCTACACCTTC. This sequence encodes CASSSGAQGVYGYTF.

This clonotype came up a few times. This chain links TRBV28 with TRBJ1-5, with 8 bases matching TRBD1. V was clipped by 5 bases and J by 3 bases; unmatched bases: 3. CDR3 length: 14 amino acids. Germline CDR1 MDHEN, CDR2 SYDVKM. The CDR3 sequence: CASSRDRNNQPQHF. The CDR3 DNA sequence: TGTGCCAGCAGTCGGGACAGGAACAATCAGCCCCAGCATTTT.

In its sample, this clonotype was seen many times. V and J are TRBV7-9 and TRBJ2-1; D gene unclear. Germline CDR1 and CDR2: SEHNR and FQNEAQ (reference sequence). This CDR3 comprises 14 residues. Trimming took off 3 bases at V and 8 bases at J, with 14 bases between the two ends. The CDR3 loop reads CASSFDPNSDEQFF. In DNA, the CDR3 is TGTGCCAGCAGCTTTGACCCTAATTCGGATGAGCAGTTCTTC. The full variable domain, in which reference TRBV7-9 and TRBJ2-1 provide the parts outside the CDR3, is DTGVSQNPRHKITKRGQNVTFRCDPISEHNRLYWYRQTLGQGPEFLTYFQNEAQLEKSRLLSDRFSAERPKGSFSTLEIQRTEQGDSAMYLCASSFDPNSDEQFFGPGTRLTVL.

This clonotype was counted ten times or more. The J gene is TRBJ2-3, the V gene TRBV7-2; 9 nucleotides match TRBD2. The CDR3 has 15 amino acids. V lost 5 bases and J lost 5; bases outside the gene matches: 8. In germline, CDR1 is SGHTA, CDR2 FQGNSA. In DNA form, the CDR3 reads TGTGCCAGCAGCGGCGGCGGGGGGGTCCGAGATACGCAGTATTTT. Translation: CASSGGGGVRDTQYF.

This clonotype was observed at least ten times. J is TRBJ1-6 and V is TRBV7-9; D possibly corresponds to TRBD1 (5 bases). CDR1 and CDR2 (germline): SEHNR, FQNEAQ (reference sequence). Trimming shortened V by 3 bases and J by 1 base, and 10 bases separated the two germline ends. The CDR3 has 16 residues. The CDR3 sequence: CASSFGGGSYNSPLHF. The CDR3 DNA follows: TGTGCCAGCAGCTTTGGCGGGGGTTCCTATAATTCACCCCTCCACTTT.

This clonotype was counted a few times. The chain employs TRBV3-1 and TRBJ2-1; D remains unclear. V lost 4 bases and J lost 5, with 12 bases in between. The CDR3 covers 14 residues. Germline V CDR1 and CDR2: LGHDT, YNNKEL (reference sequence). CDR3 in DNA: TGTGCCAGCAGCCCGGTAATGAGAGACAATGAGCAGTTCTTC. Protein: CASSPVMRDNEQFF.

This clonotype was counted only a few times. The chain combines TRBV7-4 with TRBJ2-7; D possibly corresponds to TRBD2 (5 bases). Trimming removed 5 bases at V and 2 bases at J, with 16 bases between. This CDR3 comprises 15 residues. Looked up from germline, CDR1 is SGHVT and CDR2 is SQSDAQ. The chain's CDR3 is CASSPGVQPTYEQYF. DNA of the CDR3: TGTGCCAGCAGCCCCGGGGTACAGCCGACCTACGAGCAGTACTTC.